This TCR beta chain was recovered during a study of Ad26.COV2.S vaccination and SARS-CoV-2 variants. Findings and caveats of the study: The breadth of spike-specific CD8+ and CD4+ T cell responses after vaccination was reportedly substantial. The TCR-based breadth and depth measures might underestimate overall T cell responses. Those who received vaccine or placebo ended up with similar non-spike TCR breadth.

This CDR3 contains 15 residues. In germline, CDR1 is SGHNT, CDR2 YYREEE (reference sequence). Trimming took 4 bases from V and 4 from J, leaving 16 bases between them. Method: immunoSEQ multiplex PCR; TCRdb's copy keeps in-frame clones and lacks some. This table has around 420,000 clones, approximately 88% appearing once. Specified treatment: roughly 19 received Ad26.COV2.S at low or high dose, single or two shots; roughly five received placebo; per-sample allocation not given. Sample collection was performed on day 63 after the first vaccine or placebo injection. Boston supplied an adult donor aged 18-55 years. A note on this clone: Its target is not known.

The chain recombines TRBV5-4 with TRBJ2-3, with D uncertain. The receptor's source is a person between 18 and 65 years old who received the Ad26.COV2.S COVID-19 vaccine or a placebo. Sequences were derived from peripheral blood, sampled in a trial of Ad26.COV2.S vaccine versus placebo. The CDR3 region is CASSAPGVRADTQYF. The CDR3 region has the DNA TGTGCCAGCAGCGCCCCTGGCGTTCGGGCAGATACGCAGTATTTT. Drawing the rest from reference TRBV5-4 and TRBJ2-3, the complete variable domain is ETGVTQSPTHLIKTRGQQVTLRCSSQSGHNTVSWYQQALGQGPQFIFQYYREEENGRGNFPPRFSGLQFPNYSSELNVNALELDDSALYLCASSAPGVRADTQYFGPGTRLTVL.